The entry that follows covers one T cell receptor beta chain sequence. This clone appeared once. The specificity of this receptor is unknown. No much larger clone exists at a distance of one base, and base qualities are not known. This sample was taken from a study of T cell responses to AZD1222 COVID-19 vaccine (dated by TCRdb to the early 2020s). With regard to the full study: AZD1222 recipients with second doses at about 4 weeks or about 12 weeks were pooled, because spike-specific TCR depth and breadth did not differ between schedules. TCR sequencing was performed for more than 230 trial participants, of whom some 200 were given two doses of AZD1222 and approximately 26 were given two doses of MenACWY control vaccine. Trial participants were enrolled by age into 18-55, 56-69 and 70-plus year subgroups, with about 150, 27 and 61 TCR-sequenced participants respectively. What the study reported, not specific to this receptor: Because no day 14 peak-response samples were available, the repertoires could be characterized only after the peak T cell response. Reportedly, almost half of the unique spike-specific TCRs recognized epitopes lying outside the regions that are mutated in the B.1.351 and B.1.1.7 variants. The 56-69-year group was small, and its depth increase did not reach significance, likely because of low power. Conclusions about previously exposed vaccinees are limited, since just five to seven AZD1222 recipients were seropositive for SARS-CoV-2 at baseline. After two AZD1222 doses, spike-specific TCR breadth and depth were significantly higher than at day 0 and than in MenACWY recipients. Most participants were white British and females outnumbered males, and the authors suggested that clonal diversity may have been underestimated. CD4 TCRs associated with the vaccine covered the entire spike protein, and the dominant responses were in regions 160-218 and 743-854.

The CDR3 regions of human TCRbeta chains were analyzed by immunosequencing. The paper's processing steps were these. TCRs in the repertoires were compared against a reference library of SARS-CoV-2-specific TCRs that had been generated with the MIRA antigen-specificity platform. Breadth meant the fraction of unique TCRs that were SARS-CoV-2-associated, whereas depth meant the fraction of total T cells that were SARS-CoV-2-associated. Using the MIRA data, each spike-specific TCR was mapped to the spike region that the TCR reacts to and placed in a CD4 or CD8 class. Log10-transformed breadth and depth values were compared by one-way ANOVA with Sidak's multiple comparisons tests. This immuneACCESS table, as held by TCRdb, lists in-frame sequences with V and J called but not all clones. Of the missing ones, under half trace to an unresolved V gene in checked studies; the others have no known cause. For V, J and clone size, that table is used; D and trimming come from the DNA. Here the sample has nearly 110,000 clones; 90% occur a single time. The ten most abundant clones make up approximately 5.4% of the sample.

The germline V gene (reference sequence) supplies CDR1 SEHNR and CDR2 FQNEAQ. The trim is 5 bases for V and 3 bases for J, with a gap of 10 bases between the germline ends. The CDR3 runs 14 amino acids, cysteine and phenylalanine included. The CDR3 DNA has 42 bases and is translated from base 1. This specimen's time point label, per the study, means: baseline before first vaccination. The vaccinee samples were drawn from two UK trials, COV001 and COV002, one of which was a single-blind randomized controlled phase 2/3 trial testing AZD1222 (ChAdOx1 nCoV-19) in healthy adults. Trial participant PBMC samples were collected at day 0 and day 28 after the second dose for TCRbeta chain sequencing.

This receptor was obtained from an adult in good health. Recombination joined TRBV7-9 with TRBJ1-4; the D gene lacks a confident call. The starting material was peripheral blood, obtained on day 0 of AZD1222 vaccination. The nucleotide sequence is TGTGCCAGCAGCCACGGGCAGTCTAATGAAAAACTGTTTTTT. This encodes CASSHGQSNEKLFF.